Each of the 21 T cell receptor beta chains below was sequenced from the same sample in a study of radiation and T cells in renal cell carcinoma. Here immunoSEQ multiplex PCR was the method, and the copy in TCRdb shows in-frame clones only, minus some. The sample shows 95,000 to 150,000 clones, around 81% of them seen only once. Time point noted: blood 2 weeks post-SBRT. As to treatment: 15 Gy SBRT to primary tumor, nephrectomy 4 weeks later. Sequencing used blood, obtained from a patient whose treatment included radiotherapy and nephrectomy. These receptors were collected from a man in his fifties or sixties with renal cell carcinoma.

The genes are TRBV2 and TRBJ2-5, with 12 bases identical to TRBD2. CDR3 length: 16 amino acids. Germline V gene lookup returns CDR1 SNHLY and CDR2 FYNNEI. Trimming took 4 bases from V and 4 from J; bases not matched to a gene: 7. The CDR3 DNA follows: TGTGCCAGCAGTGCCGCTAGCGGGGGGGGCCCAGAGACCCAGTACTTC. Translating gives CASSAASGGGPETQYF.

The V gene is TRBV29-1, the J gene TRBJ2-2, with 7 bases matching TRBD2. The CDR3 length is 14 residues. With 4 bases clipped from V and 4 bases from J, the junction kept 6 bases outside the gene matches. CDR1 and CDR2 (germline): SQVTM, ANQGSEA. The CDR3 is CSVGGGRTTGELFF. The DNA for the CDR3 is TGCAGCGTTGGCGGGGGACGGACCACCGGGGAGCTGTTTTTT.

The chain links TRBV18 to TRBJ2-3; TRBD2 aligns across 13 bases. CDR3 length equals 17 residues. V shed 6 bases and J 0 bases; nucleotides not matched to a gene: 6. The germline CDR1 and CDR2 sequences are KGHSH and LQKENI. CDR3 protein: CASSPGLAGPSTDTQYF. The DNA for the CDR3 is TGTGCCAGCTCCCCGGGACTAGCGGGACCTAGCACAGATACGCAGTATTTT.

The CDR3 loop reads CASSTPGVSGNTIYF. The CDR3 DNA follows: TGTGCCAGCAGTACTCCAGGGGTCTCGGGAAACACCATATATTTT. The rearrangement links TRBV9 to TRBJ1-3; possible D gene TRBD1, 6 bases. The V and J ends lost 5 bases and 4 bases respectively, with 16 bases between them. This CDR3 is built from 15 residues. Germline V lookup: CDR1 SGDLS, CDR2 YYNGEE.

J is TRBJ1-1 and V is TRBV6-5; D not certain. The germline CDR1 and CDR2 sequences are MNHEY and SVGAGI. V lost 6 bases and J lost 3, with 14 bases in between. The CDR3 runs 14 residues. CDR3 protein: CASSPIIRYTEAFF. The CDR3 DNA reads TGTGCCAGCAGCCCTATTATCAGGTACACTGAAGCTTTCTTT.

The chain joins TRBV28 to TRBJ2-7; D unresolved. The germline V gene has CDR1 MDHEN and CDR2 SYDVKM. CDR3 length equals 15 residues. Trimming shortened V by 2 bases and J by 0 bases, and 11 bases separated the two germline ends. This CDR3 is CASSLRTRSSYEQYF. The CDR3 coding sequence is TGTGCCAGCAGTTTACGTACCAGGAGCTCCTACGAGCAGTACTTC.

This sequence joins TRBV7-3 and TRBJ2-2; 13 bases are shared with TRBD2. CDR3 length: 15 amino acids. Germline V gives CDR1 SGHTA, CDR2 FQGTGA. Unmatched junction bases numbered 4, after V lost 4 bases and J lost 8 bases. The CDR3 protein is CASSSTSGRGGELFF. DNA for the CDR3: TGTGCCAGCAGCTCCACTAGCGGGAGGGGAGGGGAGCTGTTTTTT.

CDR3: CASSLRGQDSNQPQHF. In DNA, the CDR3 is TGTGCCAGCAGTTTAAGGGGACAGGATAGCAATCAGCCCCAGCATTTT. This chain links TRBV27 with TRBJ1-5; 8 positions agree with TRBD1. V lost 2 bases to trimming and J lost 0 bases; unmatched junction nucleotides: 3. The CDR3 has 16 amino acids. CDR1 and CDR2 from the germline V gene are MNHEY and SMNVEV (reference sequence).

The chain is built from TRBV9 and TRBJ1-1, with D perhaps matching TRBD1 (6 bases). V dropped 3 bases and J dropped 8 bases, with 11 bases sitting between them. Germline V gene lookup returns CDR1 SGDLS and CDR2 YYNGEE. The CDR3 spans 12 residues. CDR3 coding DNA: TGTGCCAGCAGCGCCATGGACAGAGAAGCTTTCTTT. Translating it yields CASSAMDREAFF.

CDR3 sequence reads: CASTPPPPGGYTF. The CDR3 bases are TGTGCCAGTACCCCCCCGCCCCCGGGTGGCTACACCTTC. The rearrangement uses TRBV19 and TRBJ1-2; D not resolved. Germline V gives CDR1 LNHDA, CDR2 SQIVND (reference sequence). This CDR3 contains 13 residues. V gave up 7 bases and J gave up 7 bases, with 16 bases separating them.

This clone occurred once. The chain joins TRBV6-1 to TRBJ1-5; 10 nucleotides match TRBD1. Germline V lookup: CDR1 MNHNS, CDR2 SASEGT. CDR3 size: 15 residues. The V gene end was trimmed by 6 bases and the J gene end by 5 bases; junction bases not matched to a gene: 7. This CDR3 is CASSNPGTGDQPQHF. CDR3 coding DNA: TGTGCCAGCAGCAACCCCGGGACAGGGGATCAGCCCCAGCATTTT.

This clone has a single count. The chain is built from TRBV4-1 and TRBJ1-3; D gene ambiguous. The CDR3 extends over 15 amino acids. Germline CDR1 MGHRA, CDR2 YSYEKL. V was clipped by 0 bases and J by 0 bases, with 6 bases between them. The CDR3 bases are TGCGCCAGCAGCCAAGAAGTCCGCTCTGGAAACACCATATATTTT. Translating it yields CASSQEVRSGNTIYF.

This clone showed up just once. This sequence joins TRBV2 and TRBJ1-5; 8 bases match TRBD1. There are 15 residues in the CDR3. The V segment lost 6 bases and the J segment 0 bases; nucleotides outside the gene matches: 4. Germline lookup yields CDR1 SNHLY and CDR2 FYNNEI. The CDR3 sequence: CASRGDRNSNQPQHF. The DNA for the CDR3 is TGTGCCAGCAGGGGGGACAGGAATAGCAATCAGCCCCAGCATTTT. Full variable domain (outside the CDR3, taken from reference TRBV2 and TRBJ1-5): EPEVTQTPSHQVTQMGQEVILRCVPISNHLYFYWYRQILGQKVEFLVSFYNNEISEKSEIFDDQFSVERPDGSNFTLKIRSTKLEDSAMYFCASRGDRNSNQPQHFGDGTRLSIL.

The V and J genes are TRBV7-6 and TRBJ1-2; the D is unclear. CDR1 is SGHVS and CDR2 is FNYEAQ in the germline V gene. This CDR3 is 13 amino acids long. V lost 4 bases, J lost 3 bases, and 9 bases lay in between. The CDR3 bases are TGTGCCAGCAGCTCAAACTCAGACTATGGCTACACCTTC. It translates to CASSSNSDYGYTF.

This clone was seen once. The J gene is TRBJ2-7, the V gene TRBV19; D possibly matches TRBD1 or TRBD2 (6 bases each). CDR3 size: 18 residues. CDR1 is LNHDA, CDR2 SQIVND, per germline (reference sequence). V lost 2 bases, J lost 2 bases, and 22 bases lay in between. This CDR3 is CASSILGGAGLSPYEQYF. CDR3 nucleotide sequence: TGTGCCAGTAGTATACTCGGGGGCGCGGGGCTCTCCCCCTACGAGCAGTACTTC. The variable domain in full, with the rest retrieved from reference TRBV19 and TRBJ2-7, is DGGITQSPKYLFRKEGQNVTLSCEQNLNHDAMYWYRQDPGQGLRLIYYSQIVNDFQKGDIAEGYSVSREKKESFPLTVTSAQKNPTAFYLCASSILGGAGLSPYEQYFGPGTRLTVT.

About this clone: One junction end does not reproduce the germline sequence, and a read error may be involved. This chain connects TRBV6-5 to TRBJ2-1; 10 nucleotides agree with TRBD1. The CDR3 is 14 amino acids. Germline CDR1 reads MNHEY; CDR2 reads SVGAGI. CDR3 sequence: CASTHGTGDKEQFF. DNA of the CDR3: TGTGCCAGCACCCACGGGACAGGGGACAAAGAGCAGTTCTTC.

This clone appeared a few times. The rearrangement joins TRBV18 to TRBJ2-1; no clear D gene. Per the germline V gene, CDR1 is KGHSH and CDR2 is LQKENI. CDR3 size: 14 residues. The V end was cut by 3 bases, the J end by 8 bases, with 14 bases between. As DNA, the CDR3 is TGTGCCAGCTCACCGATCCGGTTTAGTGATGAGCAGTTCTTC. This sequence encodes CASSPIRFSDEQFF.

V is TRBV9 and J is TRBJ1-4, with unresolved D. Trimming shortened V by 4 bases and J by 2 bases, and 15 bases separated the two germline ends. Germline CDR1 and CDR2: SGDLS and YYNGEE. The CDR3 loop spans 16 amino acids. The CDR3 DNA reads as TGTGCCAGCAGCCGCCTTGTTATGGGGACTAATGAAAAACTGTTTTTT. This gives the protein CASSRLVMGTNEKLFF.

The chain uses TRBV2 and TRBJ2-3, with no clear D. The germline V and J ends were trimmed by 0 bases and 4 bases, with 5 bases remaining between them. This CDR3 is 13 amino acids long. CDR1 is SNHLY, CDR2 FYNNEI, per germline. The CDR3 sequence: CASSEAGADTQYF. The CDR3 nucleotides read TGTGCCAGCAGTGAAGCGGGCGCAGATACGCAGTATTTT.

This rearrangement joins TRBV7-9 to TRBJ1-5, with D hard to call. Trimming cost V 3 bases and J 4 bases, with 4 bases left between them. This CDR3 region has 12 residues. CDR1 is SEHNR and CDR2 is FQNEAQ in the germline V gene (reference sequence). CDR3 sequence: CASSLSNQPQHF. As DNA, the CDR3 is TGTGCCAGCAGCTTGTCAAATCAGCCCCAGCATTTT.

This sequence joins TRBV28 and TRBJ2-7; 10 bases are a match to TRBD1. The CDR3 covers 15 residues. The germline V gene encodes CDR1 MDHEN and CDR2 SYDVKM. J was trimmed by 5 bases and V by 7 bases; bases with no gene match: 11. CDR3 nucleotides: TGTGCCAGCAAAGCCGCCGGGACAGGGGCCCACGAGCAGTACTTC. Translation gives CASKAAGTGAHEQYF.